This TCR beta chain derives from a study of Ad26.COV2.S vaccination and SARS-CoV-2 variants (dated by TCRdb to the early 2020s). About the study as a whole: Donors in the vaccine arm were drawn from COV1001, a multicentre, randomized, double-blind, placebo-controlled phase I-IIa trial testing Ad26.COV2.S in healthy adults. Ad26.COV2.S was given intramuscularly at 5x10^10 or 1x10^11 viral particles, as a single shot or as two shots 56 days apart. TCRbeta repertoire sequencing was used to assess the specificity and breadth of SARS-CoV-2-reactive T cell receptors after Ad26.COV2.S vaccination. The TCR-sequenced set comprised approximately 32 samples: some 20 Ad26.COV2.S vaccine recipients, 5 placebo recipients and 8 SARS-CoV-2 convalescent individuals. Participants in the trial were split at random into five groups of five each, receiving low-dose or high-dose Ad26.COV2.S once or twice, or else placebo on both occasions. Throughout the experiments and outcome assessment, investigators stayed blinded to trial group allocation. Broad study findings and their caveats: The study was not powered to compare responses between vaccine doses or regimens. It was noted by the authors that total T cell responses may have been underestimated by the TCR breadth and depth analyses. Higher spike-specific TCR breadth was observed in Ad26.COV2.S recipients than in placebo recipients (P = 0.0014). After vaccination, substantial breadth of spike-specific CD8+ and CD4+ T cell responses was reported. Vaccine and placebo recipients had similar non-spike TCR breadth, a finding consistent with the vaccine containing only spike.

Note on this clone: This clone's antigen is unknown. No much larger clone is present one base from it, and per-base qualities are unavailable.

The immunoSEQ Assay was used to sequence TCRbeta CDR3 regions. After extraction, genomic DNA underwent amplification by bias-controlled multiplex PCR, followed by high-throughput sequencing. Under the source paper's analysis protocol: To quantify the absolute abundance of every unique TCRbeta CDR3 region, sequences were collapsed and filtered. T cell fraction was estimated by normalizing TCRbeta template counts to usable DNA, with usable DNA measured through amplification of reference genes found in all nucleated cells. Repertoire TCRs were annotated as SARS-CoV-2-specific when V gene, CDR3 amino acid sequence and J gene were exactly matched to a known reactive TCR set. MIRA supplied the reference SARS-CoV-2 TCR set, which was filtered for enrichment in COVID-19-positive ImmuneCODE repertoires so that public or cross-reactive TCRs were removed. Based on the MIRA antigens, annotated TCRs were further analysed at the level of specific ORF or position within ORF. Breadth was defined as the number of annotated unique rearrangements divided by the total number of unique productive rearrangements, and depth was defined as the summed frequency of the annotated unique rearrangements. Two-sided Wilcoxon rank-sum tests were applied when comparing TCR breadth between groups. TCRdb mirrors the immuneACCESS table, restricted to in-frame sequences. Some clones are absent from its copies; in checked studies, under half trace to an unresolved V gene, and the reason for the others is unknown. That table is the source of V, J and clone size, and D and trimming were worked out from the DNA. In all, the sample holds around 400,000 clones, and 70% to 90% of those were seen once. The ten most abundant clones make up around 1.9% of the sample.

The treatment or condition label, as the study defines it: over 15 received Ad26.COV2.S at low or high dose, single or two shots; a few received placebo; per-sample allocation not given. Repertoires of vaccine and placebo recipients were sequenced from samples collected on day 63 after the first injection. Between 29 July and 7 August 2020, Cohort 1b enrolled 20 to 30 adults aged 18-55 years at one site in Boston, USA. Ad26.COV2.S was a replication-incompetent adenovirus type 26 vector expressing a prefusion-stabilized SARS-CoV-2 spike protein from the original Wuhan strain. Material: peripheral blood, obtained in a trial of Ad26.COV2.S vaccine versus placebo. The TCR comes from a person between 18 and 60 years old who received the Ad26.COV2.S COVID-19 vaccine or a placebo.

The CDR3 protein: CASSSTQGSGELFF. At the DNA level, the sequence is TGTGCCAGTAGTAGTACACAGGGTTCCGGGGAGCTGTTTTTT. The chain was built from TRBV19 and TRBJ2-2, and the D gene may be TRBD1, 6 bases matching. V is cut by 4 bases and J by 6 bases, and the space between the germline ends is 12 bases. The germline V gene (reference sequence) supplies CDR1 LNHDA and CDR2 SQIVND. Including the terminal cysteine and phenylalanine, the CDR3 comprises 14 residues. The kept DNA is CDR3 alone, 42 bases in frame from the first base.